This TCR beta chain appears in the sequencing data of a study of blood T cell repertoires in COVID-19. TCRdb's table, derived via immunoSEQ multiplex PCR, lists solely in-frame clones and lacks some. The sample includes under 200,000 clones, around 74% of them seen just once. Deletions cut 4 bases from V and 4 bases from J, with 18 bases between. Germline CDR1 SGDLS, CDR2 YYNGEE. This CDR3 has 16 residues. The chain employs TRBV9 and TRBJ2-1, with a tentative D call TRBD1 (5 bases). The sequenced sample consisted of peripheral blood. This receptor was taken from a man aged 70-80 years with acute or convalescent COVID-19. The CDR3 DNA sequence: TGTGCCAGCAGCTTCGGACCCACCCAGGGTTACAATGAGCAGTTCTTC. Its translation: CASSFGPTQGYNEQFF.